The rows below give T cell receptor beta chains drawn from one sample of a study of T cell responses to AZD1222 COVID-19 vaccine. The protocol was immunoSEQ multiplex PCR, while the TCRdb copy is restricted to in-frame clones and leaves out a portion. Here the sample spans about 190,000 clones, approximately 92% being singletons. The sample in question was peripheral blood, obtained on day 0 of AZD1222 vaccination. Every receptor here comes from an adult in good health. Both conserved end residues are part of each CDR3. The order of the fields is J gene, V gene, clone size, D gene, CDR3 protein, CDR3 DNA. A D gene is named only where the DNA matches it firmly. Expanded clones are given a class, and other clones once, few, many or no size at all.

>TRBJ2-1|TRBV20-1|.|.
CSARAYHEQFF
TGCAGTGCTAGGGCTTATCATGAGCAGTTCTTC
>TRBJ1-5|TRBV28|.|.
CASSLGQPQHF
TGTGCCAGCAGTTTAGGACAGCCCCAGCATTTT
>TRBJ2-5|TRBV7-2|.|.
CASRPPGLHSQETQYF
TGTGCCAGCAGGCCGCCGGGACTCCACAGCCAAGAGACCCAGTACTTC
>TRBJ2-1|TRBV5-4|.|.
CASSLLVGPYNEQFF
TGTGCCAGCAGCTTACTAGTAGGGCCCTACAATGAGCAGTTCTTC
>TRBJ2-2|TRBV7-3|.|.
CASSLVGGNTGELFF
TGTGCCAGCAGCTTAGTGGGGGGCAATACCGGGGAGCTGTTTTTT
>TRBJ1-1|TRBV10-3|.|.
CAIRISADTEAFF
TGTGCCATCAGGATTTCAGCGGACACTGAAGCTTTCTTT
>TRBJ2-1|TRBV12-3/TRBV12-4|.|.
CASSPDSPNEQFF
TGTGCCAGCAGTCCAGACAGCCCCAATGAGCAGTTCTTC
>TRBJ2-1|TRBV7-9|once|TRBD2
CASSPGGGHNEQFF
TGTGCCAGCAGCCCTGGGGGGGGTCACAATGAGCAGTTCTTC
>TRBJ1-1|TRBV7-9|.|.
CASSSNNRVHTEAFF
TGTGCCAGCAGCTCGAATAACAGGGTTCACACTGAAGCTTTCTTT
>TRBJ1-5|TRBV11-2|.|.
CASSFGGNQPQHF
TGTGCCAGCAGCTTCGGAGGCAATCAGCCCCAGCATTTT
>TRBJ1-1|TRBV7-2|.|.
CASSLDSTRQAFF
TGTGCCAGCAGCTTAGATTCGACAAGGCAAGCTTTCTTT
>TRBJ1-2|TRBV6-5|.|TRBD1
CASSYPRQGGYTF
TGTGCCAGCAGTTACCCCCGACAGGGGGGCTACACCTTC
>TRBJ1-3|TRBV5-1|.|.
CASSLPGNTIYF
TGCGCCAGCAGCTTACCAGGAAACACCATATATTTT
>TRBJ2-7|TRBV10-3|.|.
CAISEFSQGHYEQYF
TGTGCCATCAGTGAATTCTCGCAGGGGCATTACGAGCAGTACTTC
>TRBJ1-5|TRBV20-1|.|.
CSASSGGVWSNQPQHF
TGCAGTGCTAGTAGTGGGGGCGTTTGGAGCAATCAGCCCCAGCATTTT
>TRBJ1-5|TRBV19|once|.
CASSTPAWAEPQHF
TGTGCCAGTAGTACCCCGGCCTGGGCGGAGCCCCAGCATTTT
>TRBJ2-7|TRBV18|.|.
CASSLQGFEYEQYF
TGTGCCAGCTCACTACAGGGATTTGAGTACGAGCAGTACTTC
>TRBJ1-2|TRBV29-1|.|TRBD1
CSVGTGGHGYTF
TGCAGCGTTGGGACAGGAGGCCATGGCTACACCTTC
>TRBJ1-1|TRBV6-5|once|.
CASSYGRKTEAFF
TGTGCCAGCAGTTACGGAAGGAAGACTGAAGCTTTCTTT
>TRBJ2-7|TRBV7-2|.|TRBD2
CASSQTSGPSYEQYF
TGTGCCAGCAGCCAGACTAGCGGGCCGTCCTACGAGCAGTACTTC
>TRBJ1-2|TRBV9|few|.
CASSARAYGYTF
TGTGCCAGCAGCGCCCGGGCCTATGGCTACACCTTC
>TRBJ1-3|TRBV6-5|.|.
CASSYMTGSGNTIYF
TGTGCCAGCAGTTACATGACAGGATCTGGAAACACCATATATTTT
>TRBJ2-1|TRBV5-4|.|.
CASREDSYNEQFF
TGTGCCAGCAGGGAGGACTCCTACAATGAGCAGTTCTTC
>TRBJ1-1|TRBV9|.|TRBD1
CASSAGGRQNTEAFF
TGTGCCAGCAGCGCAGGGGGCAGACAGAACACTGAAGCTTTCTTT
>TRBJ1-2|TRBV19|once|.
CASSRGLGYGYTF
TGTGCCAGTAGCAGAGGGCTTGGGTATGGCTACACCTTC
>TRBJ2-7|TRBV10-3|.|.
CAIRDGLAPYEQYF
TGTGCCATCAGGGACGGATTAGCTCCCTACGAGCAGTACTTC
>TRBJ1-3|TRBV2|.|.
CASSDSGNSGNTIYF
TGTGCCAGCAGTGATTCGGGCAACTCTGGAAACACCATATATTTT
>TRBJ2-7|TRBV7-2|.|.
CASSLGDEQYF
TGTGCCAGCAGCTTAGGGGACGAGCAGTACTTC
>TRBJ1-2|TRBV5-1|.|TRBD1
CASSTRTGFSGYTF
TGCGCCAGCAGCACCAGGACAGGATTTTCTGGCTACACCTTC
>TRBJ2-3|TRBV19|few|.
CASSTELTDTQYF
TGTGCCAGTAGTACAGAGCTCACAGATACGCAGTATTTT
>TRBJ2-1|TRBV2|.|.
CASSQTVNEQFF
TGTGCCAGCAGTCAGACAGTCAATGAGCAGTTCTTC
>TRBJ2-5|TRBV19|.|.
CASSIRTAGETQYF
TGTGCCAGTAGTATTCGGACAGCTGGAGAGACCCAGTACTTC
>TRBJ1-2|TRBV7-2|.|TRBD1
CASSLTGGAGYGYTF
TGTGCCAGCAGCCTCACAGGGGGCGCCGGCTATGGCTACACCTTC
>TRBJ2-7|TRBV7-2|.|TRBD2
CASSLNPAGPYEQYF
TGTGCCAGCAGCCTAAACCCAGCGGGGCCCTACGAGCAGTACTTC
>TRBJ1-2|TRBV11-2|.|.
CASSWAWGEGQSGYTF
TGTGCCAGCAGCTGGGCTTGGGGGGAGGGTCAGAGTGGCTACACCTTC
>TRBJ1-5|TRBV6-5|.|.
CASSPRGLGNQPQHF
TGTGCCAGCAGTCCAAGGGGCTTGGGCAATCAGCCCCAGCATTTT
>TRBJ1-2|TRBV6-1|.|.
CASSEYGGNYGYTF
TGTGCCAGCAGTGAATACGGCGGGAACTATGGCTACACCTTC
>TRBJ1-2|TRBV19|.|.
CASRRSGLFGYTF
TGTGCCAGTAGGAGAAGTGGATTATTTGGCTACACCTTC
>TRBJ1-1|TRBV25-1|.|.
CASSGGYWSEAFF
TGTGCCAGCAGTGGGGGGTACTGGTCTGAAGCTTTCTTT
>TRBJ1-6|TRBV23-1|.|.
CASSLRDKLSSYNSPLHF
TGCGCCAGCAGTCTCCGGGACAAGTTGAGCTCCTATAATTCACCCCTCCACTTT
>TRBJ2-1|TRBV5-1|.|TRBD1
CASSVTGDDEQFF
TGCGCCAGCAGCGTGACAGGGGACGATGAGCAGTTCTTC